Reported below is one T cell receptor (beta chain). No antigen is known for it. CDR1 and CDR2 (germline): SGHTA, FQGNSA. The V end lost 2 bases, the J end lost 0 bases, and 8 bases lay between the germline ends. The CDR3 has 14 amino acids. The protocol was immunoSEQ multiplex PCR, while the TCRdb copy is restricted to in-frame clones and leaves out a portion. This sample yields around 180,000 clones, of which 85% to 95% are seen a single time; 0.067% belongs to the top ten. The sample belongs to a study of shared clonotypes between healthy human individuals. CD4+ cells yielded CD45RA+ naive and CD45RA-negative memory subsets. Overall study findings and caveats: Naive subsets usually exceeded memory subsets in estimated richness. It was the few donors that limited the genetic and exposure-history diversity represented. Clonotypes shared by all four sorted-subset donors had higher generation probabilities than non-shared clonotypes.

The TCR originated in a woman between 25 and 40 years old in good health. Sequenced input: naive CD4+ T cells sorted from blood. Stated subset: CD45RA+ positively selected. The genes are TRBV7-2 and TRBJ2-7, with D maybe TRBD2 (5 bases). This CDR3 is CASSLWRSSYEQYF. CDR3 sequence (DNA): TGTGCCAGCAGCTTATGGAGGAGCTCCTACGAGCAGTACTTC.